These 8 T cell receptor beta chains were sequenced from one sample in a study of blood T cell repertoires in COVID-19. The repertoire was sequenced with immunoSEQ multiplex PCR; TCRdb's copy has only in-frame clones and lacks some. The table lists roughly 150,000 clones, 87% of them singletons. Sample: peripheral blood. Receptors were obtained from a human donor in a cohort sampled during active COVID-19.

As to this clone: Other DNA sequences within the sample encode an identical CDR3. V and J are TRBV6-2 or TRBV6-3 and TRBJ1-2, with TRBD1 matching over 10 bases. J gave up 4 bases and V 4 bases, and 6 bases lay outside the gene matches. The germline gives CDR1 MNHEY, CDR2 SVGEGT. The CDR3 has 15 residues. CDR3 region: CASSSRQGALYGYTF. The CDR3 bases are TGTGCCAGCAGTTCCCGACAGGGGGCTCTCTATGGCTACACCTTC.

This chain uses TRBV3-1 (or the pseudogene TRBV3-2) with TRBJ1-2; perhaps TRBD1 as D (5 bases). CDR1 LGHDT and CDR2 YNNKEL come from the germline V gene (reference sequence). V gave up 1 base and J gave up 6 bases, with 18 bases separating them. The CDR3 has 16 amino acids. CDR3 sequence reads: CASSQVRQSLLHGYTF. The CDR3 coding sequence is TGTGCCAGCAGCCAAGTTCGACAGTCCCTTCTCCATGGCTACACCTTC.

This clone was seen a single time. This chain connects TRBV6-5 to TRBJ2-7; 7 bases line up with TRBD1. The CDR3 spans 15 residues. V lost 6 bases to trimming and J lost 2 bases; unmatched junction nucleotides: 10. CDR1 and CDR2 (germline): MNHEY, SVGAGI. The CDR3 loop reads CASSRQGRPAYEQYF. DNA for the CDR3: TGTGCCAGCAGCCGACAGGGCCGCCCGGCCTACGAGCAGTACTTC.

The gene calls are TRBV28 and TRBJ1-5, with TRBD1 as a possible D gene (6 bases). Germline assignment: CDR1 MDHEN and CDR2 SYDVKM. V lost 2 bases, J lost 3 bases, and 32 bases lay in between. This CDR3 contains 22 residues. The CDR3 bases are TGTGCCAGCAGTTTACGGCTCCCTACAATCAACAGGGCGTCATCCCCCAATCAGCCCCAGCATTTT. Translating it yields CASSLRLPTINRASSPNQPQHF.

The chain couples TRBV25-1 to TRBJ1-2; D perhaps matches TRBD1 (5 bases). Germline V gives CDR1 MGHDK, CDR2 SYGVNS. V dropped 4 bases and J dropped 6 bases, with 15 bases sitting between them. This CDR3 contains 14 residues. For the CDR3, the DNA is TGTGCCAGCAGTGTAGGCAGGGTTGGTCATGGCTACACCTTC. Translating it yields CASSVGRVGHGYTF.

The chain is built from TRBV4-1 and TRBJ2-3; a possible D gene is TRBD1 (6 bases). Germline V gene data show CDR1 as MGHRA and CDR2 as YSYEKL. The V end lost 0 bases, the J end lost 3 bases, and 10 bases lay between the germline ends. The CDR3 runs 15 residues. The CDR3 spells CASSQEHRVTDTQYF. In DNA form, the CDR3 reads TGCGCCAGCAGCCAAGAGCACAGGGTTACAGATACGCAGTATTTT.

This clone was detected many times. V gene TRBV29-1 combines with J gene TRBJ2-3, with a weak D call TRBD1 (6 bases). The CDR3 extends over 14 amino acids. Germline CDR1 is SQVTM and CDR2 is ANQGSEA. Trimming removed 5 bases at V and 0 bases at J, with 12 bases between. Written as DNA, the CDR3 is TGCAGCGTTAAAAAGGGGGTTAGCACAGATACGCAGTATTTT. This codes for CSVKKGVSTDTQYF.

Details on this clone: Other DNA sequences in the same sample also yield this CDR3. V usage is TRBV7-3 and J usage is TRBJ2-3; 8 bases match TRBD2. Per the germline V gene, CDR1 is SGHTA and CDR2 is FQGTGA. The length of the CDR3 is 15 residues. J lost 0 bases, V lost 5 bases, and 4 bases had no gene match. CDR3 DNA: TGTGCCAGCAGCCGGGCGGGAGGAAGCACAGATACGCAGTATTTT. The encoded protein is CASSRAGGSTDTQYF.